These T cell receptor beta chains were read from a single sample in a study of shared clonotypes between healthy human individuals. TCRdb keeps only in-frame clones here, not all; method: immunoSEQ multiplex PCR. The sample has around 620,000 clones; roughly 95% are singletons. Sequencing was done on a sample of naive CD8+ T cells sorted from blood. These receptors were collected from a woman in her twenties or thirties in good health. Each CDR3 is given with its conserved first and last residue. The D gene is left open where the match is weak. Clone sizes are given selectively: once, few, many, or a class where the clone is expanded.

v_call	clone_size	d_call	j_call	cdr3_nt	cdr3_aa
TRBV28	NA	TRBD1	TRBJ2-1	TGTGCCAGCAGTTCGCCCCCTCCTGTAACCGGGACAGGGCACCACAATGAGCAGTTCTTC	CASSSPPPVTGTGHHNEQFF
TRBV5-5	NA	TRBD1	TRBJ2-7	TGTGCCAGCAGCTACGGACAGGGGGCCTACGAGCAGTACTTC	CASSYGQGAYEQYF
TRBV10-3	NA	NA	TRBJ2-5	TGTGCCAGCCATAATCGGGACCAACCACAAGAGACCCAGTACTTC	CASHNRDQPQETQYF
TRBV28	NA	NA	TRBJ1-3	TGTGCCAGCAGGGGACGGATTACAGAGACCTCTGGAAACACCATATATTTT	CASRGRITETSGNTIYF
TRBV5-6	NA	TRBD2	TRBJ2-1	TGTGCCAGCAGCTTGCAGACTAGCGGGCCCTACAATGAGCAGTTCTTC	CASSLQTSGPYNEQFF
TRBV27	NA	NA	TRBJ1-3	TGTGCCAGCAGTACCCGTTGGGGGATCTCTGGAAACACCATATATTTT	CASSTRWGISGNTIYF
TRBV6-5	NA	NA	TRBJ1-2	TGTGCCAGCAGTTACGATTGGGGGCAGGGCTACACCTTC	CASSYDWGQGYTF
TRBV5-1	NA	NA	TRBJ2-7	TGCGCCAGCAGCTTGGAATTGCACTTCGAGCAGTACTTC	CASSLELHFEQYF
TRBV28	NA	NA	TRBJ1-2	TGTGCCGGAAACGACGGTAACTATGGCTACACCTTC	CAGNDGNYGYTF
TRBV7-9	NA	NA	TRBJ2-3	TGTGCCAGCAGCTTGGGGGCCGATACGCAGTATTTT	CASSLGADTQYF
TRBV28	NA	NA	TRBJ2-7	TGTGCCAGCAGTTTGCCCCCCGCAGGGCCAAACTACGAGCAGTACTTC	CASSLPPAGPNYEQYF
TRBV2	NA	TRBD1	TRBJ1-1	TGTGCCAGCAGTGAAACCCGGACAGGGATGAACACTGAAGCTTTCTTT	CASSETRTGMNTEAFF
TRBV27	NA	NA	TRBJ1-1	TGTGCCAGCAGATTTACAGGGAGTGGGGCTGAAGCTTTCTTT	CASRFTGSGAEAFF
TRBV9	NA	TRBD1	TRBJ2-2	TGTGCCAGCAGCTCCGGGACAGTAAGGGACCGGGAGCTGTTTTTT	CASSSGTVRDRELFF
TRBV2	NA	NA	TRBJ2-3	TGTGCCAGCAGTTTAATCGGGCCGGATTCTTCAGATACGCAGTATTTT	CASSLIGPDSSDTQYF
TRBV27	NA	TRBD2	TRBJ2-7	TGTGCCAGCAGTTTCGGCGGGAGTGCCTCCTACGAGCAGTACTTC	CASSFGGSASYEQYF
TRBV5-6	NA	NA	TRBJ2-1	TGTGCCAGCAGCTTGGGGGGAGCCAATGAGCAGTTCTTC	CASSLGGANEQFF
TRBV28	NA	NA	TRBJ2-1	TGTGCCAGCAGTTTTGGTAGTTTGCGCTATGAGCAGTTCTTC	CASSFGSLRYEQFF
TRBV9	NA	NA	TRBJ1-1	TGTGCCAGCAGCCGAAGAGGGGGCACTGAAGCTTTCTTT	CASSRRGGTEAFF
TRBV19	NA	NA	TRBJ2-1	TGTGCCAGTAGTATAGAGCCGGGATACAATGAGCAGTTCTTC	CASSIEPGYNEQFF
TRBV19	NA	NA	TRBJ2-7	TGTGCCAGTAGTATAGTCCACTTTTCCTACGAGCAGTACTTC	CASSIVHFSYEQYF
TRBV7-2	NA	TRBD2	TRBJ2-7	TGTGCCAGCAGCTTAGACGCGCGGGAGCAATCCGAGCAGTACTTC	CASSLDAREQSEQYF
TRBV28	NA	NA	TRBJ1-3	TGTGCCAGCAGTTCCCCCTGGGAGGGGAGAGGAAACACCATATATTTT	CASSSPWEGRGNTIYF
TRBV7-2	NA	NA	TRBJ2-7	TGTGCCAGCAGCCCGGAAGGCTACGAGCAGTACTTC	CASSPEGYEQYF
TRBV9	NA	NA	TRBJ2-1	TGTGCCAGCAGCGGGAGTCCCCCCGCAACCAATGAGCAGTTCTTC	CASSGSPPATNEQFF
TRBV5-6	NA	NA	TRBJ1-3	TGTGCCAGCAGGGTGATGATCGACCCGGTGAACACCATATATTTT	CASRVMIDPVNTIYF
TRBV27	NA	NA	TRBJ2-1	TGTGCCAGCAGAGACAGGGAGGCCTACAATGAGCAGTTCTTC	CASRDREAYNEQFF
TRBV27	NA	NA	TRBJ2-3	TGTGCCAGTATTGCAGGGGGGGGACGAGGAAGCACAGATACGCAGTATTTT	CASIAGGGRGSTDTQYF
TRBV6-5	NA	NA	TRBJ2-5	TGTGGGATTAAGGGCCGAGGGGAGACCCAGTACTTC	CGIKGRGETQYF
TRBV20-1	NA	NA	TRBJ1-1	TGCAGTGCCAGGACAGTTGAAGCTTTCTTT	CSARTVEAFF
TRBV5-6	NA	TRBD2	TRBJ2-3	TGTGCCAGCAGCTTCGGGACTAGCGGCTTGGGCAATACGCAGTATTTT	CASSFGTSGLGNTQYF
TRBV13	NA	TRBD2	TRBJ2-7	TGTGCCAGCAGCTCCACGGGACTAGGTTCCTACGAGCAGTACTTC	CASSSTGLGSYEQYF
TRBV7-8	NA	TRBD2	TRBJ2-7	TGTGCCACCCTTAAACCCGATCCAGCGGGAGGGTCCTACGAGCAGTACTTC	CATLKPDPAGGSYEQYF
TRBV14	NA	TRBD2	TRBJ2-7	TGTGCCAGCAGCCAAGACGCCGGGAGCGGGAGGGCAGTAGCGTACGAGCAGTACTTC	CASSQDAGSGRAVAYEQYF
TRBV5-4	NA	NA	TRBJ2-1	TGTGCCAGCAATGTTCGGGAGAGTCTCAATGAGCAGTTCTTC	CASNVRESLNEQFF
TRBV5-4	NA	TRBD2	TRBJ2-1	TGTGCCAGCAGCCCGGGACTATCGGGCAATGAGCAGTTCTTC	CASSPGLSGNEQFF
TRBV10-1	NA	NA	TRBJ2-7	TGCGCCAGCAGCGCGAAGACGGACTCCTACGAGCAGTACTTC	CASSAKTDSYEQYF
TRBV10-3	NA	NA	TRBJ2-1	TGTGCCATCAGTGATCCGGGAGCAAACGTCCGGACCTACAATGAGCAGTTCTTC	CAISDPGANVRTYNEQFF
TRBV28	NA	NA	TRBJ2-7	TGTGCCAGCAACCTAGGGTCTAGCAAAAACTACGAGCAGTACTTC	CASNLGSSKNYEQYF
TRBV7-9	NA	NA	TRBJ1-4	TGTGCCAGCAGCGGACCCGGAAGGCCTGATGAAAAACTGTTTTTT	CASSGPGRPDEKLFF
TRBV7-6	few	NA	TRBJ2-5	TGTGCCAGCAGCGTTAGCTTGGGAGAGACCCAGTACTTC	CASSVSLGETQYF
TRBV6-1	NA	TRBD1	TRBJ2-7	TGTGCCAGCAGATTAGCCGGGACAGGGGCCTACGAGCAGTACTTC	CASRLAGTGAYEQYF
TRBV10-3	NA	TRBD1	TRBJ2-7	TGTGCCATCGGGACAGGGACCAACGAGCAGTACTTC	CAIGTGTNEQYF
TRBV4-1	NA	TRBD2	TRBJ2-1	TGCGCCAGCAGACCGAATGGACTAGCGGGAAATGAGCAGTTCTTC	CASRPNGLAGNEQFF
TRBV7-7	NA	TRBD2	TRBJ2-3	TGTGCCAGCAGCTTTAGCGGGCCAGATACGCAGTATTTT	CASSFSGPDTQYF
TRBV11-1	NA	NA	TRBJ2-5	TGTGCCAGCAGCTTGACTAGACGGTGGGAGCAGTACTTC	CASSLTRRWEQYF
TRBV6-1	once	NA	TRBJ2-7	TGTGCCAGCAGTGAAGAGGACTTGACCTACGAGCAGTACTTC	CASSEEDLTYEQYF
TRBV7-2	NA	TRBD2	TRBJ2-7	TGTGCCAGCAGCTTTCCTCCCGGACTAGCGGGGGACTCCTACGAGCAGTACTTC	CASSFPPGLAGDSYEQYF
TRBV5-6	NA	TRBD1	TRBJ2-4	TGTGCCAGCAGCTTACAGGGGGGCAAAAACATTCAGTACTTC	CASSLQGGKNIQYF
TRBV28	NA	NA	TRBJ1-2	TGTGCCAGCAGGGCCCCGACAGACTATGGCTACACCTTC	CASRAPTDYGYTF
TRBV19	NA	NA	TRBJ1-1	TGTGCCAGTAGTATCGGGACAAGGGCTTTCTTT	CASSIGTRAFF
TRBV7-9	NA	TRBD1	TRBJ1-1	TGTGCCAGCAGCAGCACAGGGGCTGTGCTATTGAACACTGAAGCTTTCTTT	CASSSTGAVLLNTEAFF